This TCR beta chain comes out of a study of PD-1 blockade in classical Hodgkin lymphoma. Study conclusions and caveats: The study reported lower baseline TCR diversity in newly diagnosed patients than in healthy donors. With respect to the repertoire differences, their causes, possibly disease activity or prior therapy, remain undefined.

Method: immunoSEQ multiplex PCR; TCRdb's copy keeps in-frame clones and lacks some. The sample gives 10,000 or so clones, 80% to 90% of which show up once; more than 13% is in the top ten. Described time point: newly diagnosed, previously untreated cHL patient sample. The CD8+ T cells came from thawed PBMCs through magnetic negative selection. Untreated, newly diagnosed classical Hodgkin lymphoma PBMCs were used for comparison. Comment on this clone: Antigen specificity is unknown.

The source material was CD8+ T cells from blood. The source of this sequence is a human donor with classical Hodgkin lymphoma.

The CDR3 DNA reads as TGTGCCAGCAGCTTAACGGCAGGACGGGAGACCCAGTACTTC. Translated: CASSLTAGRETQYF. The J gene is TRBJ2-5, the V gene TRBV7-8; D call uncertain. Germline V gives CDR1 SGHVS, CDR2 FQNEAQ. The CDR3 runs 14 residues. Trimming pared 2 bases from V and 5 bases from J, leaving 12 bases between.